The source of this T cell receptor beta chain is a study of radiation and T cells in renal cell carcinoma. As for the study in general: Nephrectomy followed 15 Gy stereotactic body radiation by 4 weeks. Study-level results: Top tumor clonotypes rose in blood 2 weeks post-radiation, then contracted.

This table comes from immunoSEQ multiplex PCR, and its TCRdb copy is limited to in-frame clones, with some not included. The profile covers 100,000 to 150,000 clones, with 65% to 85% appearing a single time and roughly 5.9% taken by the ten largest. Of note for this clone: Its specificity is unknown.

Time point meaning: blood 2 weeks post-SBRT. The treatment was: 15 Gy SBRT to primary tumor, nephrectomy 4 weeks later. V shed 1 base and J 4 bases; nucleotides not matched to a gene: 7. The CDR3 sequence is 15 residues long. Germline V gene data show CDR1 as SGHAT and CDR2 as FQNNGV. The genes are TRBV11-2 and TRBJ2-7, with 7 bases aligning to TRBD2. This specimen consisted of blood, obtained from a patient whose treatment included radiotherapy and nephrectomy. This clonotype was obtained from a man aged 50-59 years with renal cell carcinoma. This CDR3 is CASSLVVAGVYEQYF. Written as DNA, the CDR3 is TGTGCCAGCAGCTTAGTCGTTGCGGGAGTATACGAGCAGTACTTC.